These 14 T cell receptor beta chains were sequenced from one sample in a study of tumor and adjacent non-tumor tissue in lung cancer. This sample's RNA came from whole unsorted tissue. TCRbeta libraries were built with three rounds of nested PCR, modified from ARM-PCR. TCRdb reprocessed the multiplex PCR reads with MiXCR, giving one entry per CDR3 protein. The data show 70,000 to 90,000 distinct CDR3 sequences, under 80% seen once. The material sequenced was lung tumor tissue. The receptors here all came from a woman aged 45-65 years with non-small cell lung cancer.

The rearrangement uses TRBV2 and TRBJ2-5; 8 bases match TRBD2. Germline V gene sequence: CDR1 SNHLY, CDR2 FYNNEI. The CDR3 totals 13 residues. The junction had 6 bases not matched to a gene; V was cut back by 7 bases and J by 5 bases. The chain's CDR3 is CASTGGRWETQYF. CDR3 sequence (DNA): TGTGCCAGCACCGGCGGGAGGTGGGAGACCCAGTACTTC.

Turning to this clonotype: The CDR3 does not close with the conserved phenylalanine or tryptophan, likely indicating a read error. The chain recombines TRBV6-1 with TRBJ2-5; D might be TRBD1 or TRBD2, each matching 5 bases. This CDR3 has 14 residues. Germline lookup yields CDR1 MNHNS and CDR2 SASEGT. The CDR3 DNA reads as TGTGTCAGCGGAGCTATAGGGGATCAAGAGACCCAGTACTTA. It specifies CVSGAIGDQETQYL.

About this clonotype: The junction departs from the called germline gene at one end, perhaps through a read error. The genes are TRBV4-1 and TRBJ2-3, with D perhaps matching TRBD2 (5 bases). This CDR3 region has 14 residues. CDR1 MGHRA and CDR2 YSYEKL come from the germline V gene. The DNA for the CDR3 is TGCGCCATTAAAGCGGATTTCAGCATAGATACGCAGTATTTT. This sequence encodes CAIKADFSIDTQYF.

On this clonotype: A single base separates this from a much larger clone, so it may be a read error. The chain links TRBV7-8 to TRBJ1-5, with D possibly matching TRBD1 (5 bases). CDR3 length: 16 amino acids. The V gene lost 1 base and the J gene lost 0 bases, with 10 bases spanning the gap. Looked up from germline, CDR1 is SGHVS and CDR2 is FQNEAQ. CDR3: CASSLDRSNSNQPQHF. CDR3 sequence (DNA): TGTGCCAGCAGCTTAGACAGGAGCAATAGCAATCAGCCCCAGCATTTT.

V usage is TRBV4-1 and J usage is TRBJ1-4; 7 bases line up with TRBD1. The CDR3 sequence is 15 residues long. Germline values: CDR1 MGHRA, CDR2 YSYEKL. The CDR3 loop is CASSQARTGVEKLFF. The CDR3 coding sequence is TGCGCTAGTAGCCAAGCTAGGACAGGCGTTGAAAAACTGTTTTTT.

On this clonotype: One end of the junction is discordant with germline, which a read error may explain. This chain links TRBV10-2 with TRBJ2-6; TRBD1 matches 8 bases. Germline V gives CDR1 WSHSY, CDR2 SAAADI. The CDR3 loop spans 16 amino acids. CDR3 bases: TGCGCCAGCAGTCCCCGGACAGGGTCCGGGGCCAACGTTCTGACTTTC. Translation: CASSPRTGSGANVLTF.

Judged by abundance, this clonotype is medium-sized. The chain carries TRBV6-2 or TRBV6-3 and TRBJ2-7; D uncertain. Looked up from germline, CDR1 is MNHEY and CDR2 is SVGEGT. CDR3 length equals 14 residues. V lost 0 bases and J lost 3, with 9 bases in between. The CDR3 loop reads CASSYSDRVYEQYF. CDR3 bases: TGTGCCAGCAGTTACTCTGATAGGGTCTACGAGCAGTACTTC.

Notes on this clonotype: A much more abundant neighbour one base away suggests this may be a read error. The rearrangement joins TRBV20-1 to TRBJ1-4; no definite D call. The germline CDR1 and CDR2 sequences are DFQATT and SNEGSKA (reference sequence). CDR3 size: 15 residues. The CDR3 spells CSAGDGSRSTEKLFF. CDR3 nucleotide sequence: TGCAGTGCTGGAGATGGGAGCAGGAGTACTGAAAAACTGTTTTTT.

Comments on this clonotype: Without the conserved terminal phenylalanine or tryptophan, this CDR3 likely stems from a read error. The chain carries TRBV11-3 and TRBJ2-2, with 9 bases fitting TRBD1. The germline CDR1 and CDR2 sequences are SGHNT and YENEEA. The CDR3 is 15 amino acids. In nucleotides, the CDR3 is TGTGTCAGCAATTCTTACGGGACAGGGCACGGGGAGCTGTTTTTA. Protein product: CVSNSYGTGHGELFL.

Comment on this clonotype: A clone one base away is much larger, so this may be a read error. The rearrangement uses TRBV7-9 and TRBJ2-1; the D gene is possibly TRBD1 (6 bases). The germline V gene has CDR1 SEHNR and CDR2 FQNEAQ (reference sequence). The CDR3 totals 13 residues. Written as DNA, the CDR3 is TGTGCCAGCAGCTTAGAACAGGGCTTCGGGCAGCTCTTC. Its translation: CASSLEQGFGQLF.

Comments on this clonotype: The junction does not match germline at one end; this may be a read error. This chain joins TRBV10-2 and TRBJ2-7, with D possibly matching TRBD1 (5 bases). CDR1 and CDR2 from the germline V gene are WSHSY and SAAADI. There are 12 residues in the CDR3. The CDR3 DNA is TGCACCAGCAGTACTACCCACAGGAAGCAGTACTTC. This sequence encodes CTSSTTHRKQYF.

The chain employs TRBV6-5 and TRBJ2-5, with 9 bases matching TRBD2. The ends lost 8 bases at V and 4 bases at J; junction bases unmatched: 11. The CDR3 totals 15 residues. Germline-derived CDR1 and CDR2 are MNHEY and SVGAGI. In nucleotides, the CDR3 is TGTGCCAGCGGGTCATTCGGGACTAGCCTAGAGACCCAGTACTTC. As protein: CASGSFGTSLETQYF.

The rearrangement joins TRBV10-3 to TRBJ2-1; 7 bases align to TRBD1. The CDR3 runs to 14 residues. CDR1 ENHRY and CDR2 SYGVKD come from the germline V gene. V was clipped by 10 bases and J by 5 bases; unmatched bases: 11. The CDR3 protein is CATTGQVQNNEQFF. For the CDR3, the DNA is TGTGCCACCACTGGACAGGTCCAAAACAATGAGCAGTTCTTC.

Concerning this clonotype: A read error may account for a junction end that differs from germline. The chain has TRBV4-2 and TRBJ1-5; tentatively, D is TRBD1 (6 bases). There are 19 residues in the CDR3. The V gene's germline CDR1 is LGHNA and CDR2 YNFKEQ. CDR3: CARSPRPPDRTQGNQPQHF. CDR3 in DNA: TGTGCCAGAAGCCCGCGACCACCCGACAGGACCCAGGGCAATCAGCCCCAGCATTTT.